The clone carrying this TCR beta chain was observed once. This entry belongs to a study of blood T cell dynamics during melanoma immunotherapy. Time point meaning: week 3, after first cycle of checkpoint inhibitor. Samples come from before therapy and from week 3 after the first blockade cycle. Profiled with immunoSEQ multiplex PCR; TCRdb holds only in-frame clones, not every one. The data hold about 3,500 clones, with around 96% observed a single time. The ends were cut back, 7 bases at V and 7 bases at J, with 10 bases in the middle. This CDR3 is 12 amino acids long. The germline V gene encodes CDR1 LGHNT and CDR2 FRNRAP.

Sequenced here: effector memory CD8+ T cells from blood, sampled from a patient treated with checkpoint blockade. The chain uses TRBV12-5 and TRBJ2-2, with D uncertain. This TCR came from a human donor with melanoma. CDR3 DNA sequence: TGTGCTAGTGAGAATGTTAACGGGGAGCTGTTTTTT. As protein: CASENVNGELFF.